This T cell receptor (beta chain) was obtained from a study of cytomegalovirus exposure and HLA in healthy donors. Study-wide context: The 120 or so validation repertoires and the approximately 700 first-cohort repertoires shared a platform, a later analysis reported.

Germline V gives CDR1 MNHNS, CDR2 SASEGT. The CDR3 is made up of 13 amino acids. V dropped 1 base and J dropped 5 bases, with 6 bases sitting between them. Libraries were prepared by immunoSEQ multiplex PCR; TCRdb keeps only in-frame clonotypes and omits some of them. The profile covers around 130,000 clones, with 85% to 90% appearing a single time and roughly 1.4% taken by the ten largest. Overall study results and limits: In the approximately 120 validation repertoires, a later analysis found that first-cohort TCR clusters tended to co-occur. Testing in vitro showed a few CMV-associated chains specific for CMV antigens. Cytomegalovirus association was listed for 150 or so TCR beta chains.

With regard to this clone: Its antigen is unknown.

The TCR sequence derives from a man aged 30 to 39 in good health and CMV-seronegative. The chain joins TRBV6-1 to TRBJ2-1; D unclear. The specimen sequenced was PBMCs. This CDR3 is CASSEDPDNEQFF. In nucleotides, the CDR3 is TGTGCCAGCAGTGAAGATCCGGACAATGAGCAGTTCTTC.